This section outlines one T cell receptor beta chain sequence together with its context. It lacks a known antigen. Base qualities are not at hand, and no much larger clone is one base apart. The treatment or condition tag for this specimen amounts to: some 19 received Ad26.COV2.S at low or high dose, single or two shots; 5 received placebo; per-sample allocation not given. For vaccine and placebo recipients, the sequenced repertoires came from samples collected on day 63 after the first injection. Between 29 July and 7 August 2020, Cohort 1b enrolled about 27 adults aged 18-55 years at one site in Boston, USA. As a vaccine, Ad26.COV2.S was a replication-incompetent adenovirus type 26 vector that expressed a prefusion-stabilized SARS-CoV-2 spike protein derived from the original Wuhan strain. The entry originates in a study of Ad26.COV2.S vaccination and SARS-CoV-2 variants (dated by TCRdb to about 2021). With respect to the entire study: Donors in the vaccine arm were drawn from COV1001, a phase I-IIa trial of Ad26.COV2.S in healthy adults that was multicentre, randomized, double-blind and placebo-controlled. Ad26.COV2.S was given intramuscularly at 5x10^10 or 1x10^11 viral particles, as a single shot or as two shots 56 days apart. TCRbeta repertoire sequencing served as the tool for gauging how specific and how broad the SARS-CoV-2-reactive T cell receptors were following Ad26.COV2.S vaccination. The TCR-sequenced set comprised approximately 32 samples: some 20 Ad26.COV2.S vaccine recipients, 5 placebo recipients and 8 SARS-CoV-2 convalescent individuals. Trial participants were randomized into five groups of five: low-dose or high-dose Ad26.COV2.S given once or twice, or placebo on both occasions. Investigators remained blinded to trial group allocation during experiments and outcome assessment. Broad study findings and their caveats: Substantial breadth of spike-specific CD8+ and CD4+ T cell responses was reported after vaccination. Comparable non-spike TCR breadth was observed between vaccine and placebo recipients, consistent with only spike being contained in the vaccine. Higher spike-specific TCR breadth was observed in Ad26.COV2.S recipients than in placebo recipients (P = 0.0014). Comparing responses between vaccine doses or regimens was not something the study was powered to do. The authors noted that the TCR breadth and depth analyses may have underestimated total T cell responses.

The CDR3 numbers 14 residues from cysteine through phenylalanine. Only the CDR3 DNA stays, 42 bases, in frame from base 1. For this chain, trimming is 2 bases at the V end and 1 base at the J end, and the number of junction bases without a gene match is 0. According to the germline V gene, CDR1 reads MNHEY and CDR2 reads SVGAGI. The immunoSEQ Assay was used to sequence TCRbeta CDR3 regions. After extraction, genomic DNA underwent amplification by bias-controlled multiplex PCR, followed by high-throughput sequencing. Turning to the authors' computational methods: To quantify the absolute abundance of each unique TCRbeta CDR3 region, sequences were collapsed and filtered. T cell fraction was estimated by normalization of TCRbeta template counts to usable DNA, with usable DNA being measured through amplification of reference genes present in all nucleated cells. Repertoire TCRs were annotated as SARS-CoV-2-specific when V gene, CDR3 amino acid sequence and J gene were exactly matched to a known reactive TCR set. MIRA supplied the reference SARS-CoV-2 TCR set, which was filtered for enrichment in COVID-19-positive ImmuneCODE repertoires so that public or cross-reactive TCRs were removed. Drawing on the MIRA antigens, annotated TCRs were analysed further at the level of specific ORF or position within ORF. Breadth was defined as the number of annotated unique rearrangements divided by the total number of unique productive rearrangements, and depth was defined as the summed frequency of the annotated unique rearrangements. Group comparisons of TCR breadth used two-sided Wilcoxon rank-sum tests. TCRdb retrieved this table from immuneACCESS and kept in-frame rearrangements only. Not all clones are present; in checked studies, unresolved V genes account for under half, and no reason is known for the remainder. That table supplies the V and J calls and clone size; D and trimming were determined from the DNA. The sample table contains about 680,000 clones; only one count was recorded for around 90% of them. The ten largest account for approximately 1.5% of the sample.

Recombination connected TRBV6-5 to TRBJ1-2; 8 central bases correspond to TRBD1. The clonotype was recovered from a person between 18 and 59 years old who received the Ad26.COV2.S COVID-19 vaccine or a placebo. The specimen was peripheral blood, collected in a trial of Ad26.COV2.S vaccine versus placebo. CDR3 region: CASSYDRGNYGYTF. The bases read TGTGCCAGCAGTTACGACAGGGGTAACTATGGCTACACCTTC.